Shown below are 20 T cell receptor beta chains from a single sample sequenced in a study of cytomegalovirus exposure and HLA in healthy donors. The PCR made use of 60 Vbeta and 13 Jbeta primers. The protocol was immunoSEQ multiplex PCR, while the TCRdb copy is restricted to in-frame clones and leaves out a portion. The table records some 100,000 clones, approximately 56% of them present only once. The sequenced sample was PBMCs. These receptors originate from a woman in her twenties or thirties in good health and CMV-seropositive.

DNA of the CDR3: TGTGCCAGCAGCTTCGGGGGGTCCACTGAAGCTTTCTTT. It encodes CASSFGGSTEAFF. V gene TRBV7-2 combines with J gene TRBJ1-1; D may be TRBD1 (5 bases). Trimming took 3 bases from V and 4 from J, leaving 9 bases between them. Germline V CDR1 and CDR2: SGHTA, FQGNSA. The CDR3 loop spans 13 amino acids.

The chain joins TRBV18 to TRBJ1-5, with 10 positions matching TRBD1. CDR3 size: 18 residues. Germline V lookup: CDR1 KGHSH, CDR2 LQKENI. The trim removed 4 bases at V and 0 bases at J, leaving 9 bases unmatched. The CDR3 loop is CASSLTGTGANSNQPQHF. In DNA, the CDR3 is TGTGCCAGCTCACTTACCGGGACAGGGGCTAATAGCAATCAGCCCCAGCATTTT. The whole variable domain, remainder taken from reference TRBV18 and TRBJ1-5, is NAGVMQNPRHLVRRRGQEARLRCSPMKGHSHVYWYRQLPEEGLKFMVYLQKENIIDESGMPKERFSAEFPKEGPSILRIQQVVRGDSAAYFCASSLTGTGANSNQPQHFGDGTRLSIL.

The J gene is TRBJ2-1, the V gene TRBV18, with 10 positions matching TRBD2. This CDR3 comprises 18 residues. Germline values: CDR1 KGHSH, CDR2 LQKENI. Losses at the gene ends were 0 bases for V and 6 bases for J; bases not matched to a gene: 11. The CDR3 loop is CASSPPGVSGGAANEQFF. In DNA, the CDR3 is TGTGCCAGCTCACCACCGGGTGTAAGCGGGGGGGCGGCCAATGAGCAGTTCTTC.

This clone was observed a few times. The chain combines TRBV4-1 with TRBJ1-1; D perhaps matches TRBD1 (5 bases). V dropped 3 bases and J dropped 0 bases, with 14 bases sitting between them. CDR3 length: 16 amino acids. Germline V gene sequence: CDR1 MGHRA, CDR2 YSYEKL. The CDR3 spells CASSQGRQQMNTEAFF. The CDR3 bases are TGCGCCAGCAGCCAGGGCCGACAGCAGATGAACACTGAAGCTTTCTTT.

The chain joins TRBV4-1 to TRBJ1-2; no clear D gene. Looked up from germline, CDR1 is MGHRA and CDR2 is YSYEKL. V was clipped by 4 bases and J by 5 bases, with 14 bases between them. CDR3 length: 14 residues. CDR3 sequence: CASSLEATGYGYTF. The DNA for the CDR3 is TGCGCCAGCAGCCTGGAGGCCACGGGGTATGGCTACACCTTC.

This chain links TRBV28 with TRBJ1-4; 7 nucleotides match TRBD1. This CDR3 contains 15 residues. V gave up 2 bases and J gave up 8 bases; unmatched junction bases: 8. Per germline, CDR1 MDHEN and CDR2 SYDVKM. CDR3 coding DNA: TGTGCCAGCAGTTTAGGGGCACAGGGGCGGGAAAAACTGTTTTTT. Translation: CASSLGAQGREKLFF.

This clone was detected a few times. Other DNA sequences from this sample encode an identical CDR3 as well. For the CDR3, the DNA is TGTGCCAGCAGTGAACGAGGGGGCGCGGGCTACACCTTC. It yields the protein CASSERGGAGYTF. J is TRBJ1-2 and V is TRBV6-1, with TRBD1 matching 7 bases. Germline V gene lookup returns CDR1 MNHNS and CDR2 SASEGT. This CDR3 is built from 13 residues. The ends lost 2 bases at V and 8 bases at J; junction bases unmatched: 5.

This chain connects TRBV10-1 to TRBJ1-4, with a possible D match to TRBD1 (5 bases). The V gene lost 6 bases and the J gene lost 5 bases, with 10 bases spanning the gap. Germline V CDR1 and CDR2: WNHNN, SYGVQD (reference sequence). This CDR3 has 13 amino acids. CDR3 nucleotide sequence: TGCGCCAGCAGAAGACAGAAGAATGAAAAACTGTTTTTT. Protein sequence: CASRRQKNEKLFF.

This chain links TRBV19 with TRBJ2-7; 9 nucleotides match TRBD1. The ends lost 10 bases at V and 4 bases at J; junction bases unmatched: 5. Germline V gives CDR1 LNHDA, CDR2 SQIVND (reference sequence). The CDR3 totals 12 residues. CDR3 sequence (DNA): TGTGCCACCGGGACAGGGAAATACGAGCAGTACTTC. Amino acid sequence: CATGTGKYEQYF.

The chain couples TRBV19 to TRBJ2-1; 10 positions agree with TRBD1. CDR3 length: 15 residues. The germline V gene encodes CDR1 LNHDA and CDR2 SQIVND (reference sequence). V lost 4 bases to trimming and J lost 5 bases; unmatched junction nucleotides: 5. CDR3 residues: CASSSSGTGDNEQFF. In nucleotides, the CDR3 is TGTGCCAGTAGTAGTTCCGGGACAGGGGACAATGAGCAGTTCTTC. Looking up the rest from reference TRBV19 and TRBJ2-1 gives the full variable domain: DGGITQSPKYLFRKEGQNVTLSCEQNLNHDAMYWYRQDPGQGLRLIYYSQIVNDFQKGDIAEGYSVSREKKESFPLTVTSAQKNPTAFYLCASSSSGTGDNEQFFGPGTRLTVL.

This clone appeared a few times. The genes are TRBV5-4 and TRBJ2-3, with 9 positions matching TRBD2. Trimming at V came to 2 bases and at J to 4 bases, leaving 8 bases not matched to a gene. Looked up from germline, CDR1 is SGHNT and CDR2 is YYREEE (reference sequence). The CDR3 has 16 amino acids. CDR3 sequence: CASSFFASGGPDTQYF. In DNA form, the CDR3 reads TGTGCCAGCAGCTTTTTCGCCAGCGGGGGGCCAGATACGCAGTATTTT. The full variable domain, in which reference TRBV5-4 and TRBJ2-3 provide the parts outside the CDR3, is ETGVTQSPTHLIKTRGQQVTLRCSSQSGHNTVSWYQQALGQGPQFIFQYYREEENGRGNFPPRFSGLQFPNYSSELNVNALELDDSALYLCASSFFASGGPDTQYFGPGTRLTVL.

This clone has a single count. CDR3 DNA: TGTGCCAGCAGCGTCCGTAGCGGGGGTACCACAGATACGCAGTATTTT. It translates to CASSVRSGGTTDTQYF. The V call is TRBV9, the J call TRBJ2-3; TRBD2 matches 9 bases. In germline, CDR1 is SGDLS, CDR2 YYNGEE. V dropped 2 bases and J dropped 2; count of bases not matched to a gene: 6. CDR3 size: 16 residues.

The chain recombines TRBV9 with TRBJ1-1; possibly TRBD1 for D (5 bases). The CDR3 is made up of 13 amino acids. CDR1 SGDLS and CDR2 YYNGEE come from the germline V gene. The germline V and J ends were trimmed by 0 bases and 3 bases, with 6 bases remaining between them. The CDR3 protein is CASSVEGYTEAFF. In DNA, the CDR3 is TGTGCCAGCAGCGTAGAGGGGTACACTGAAGCTTTCTTT. The full variable domain, completed using reference TRBV9 and TRBJ1-1, is DSGVTQTPKHLITATGQRVTLRCSPRSGDLSVYWYQQSLDQGLQFLIQYYNGEERAKGNILERFSAQQFPDLHSELNLSSLELGDSALYFCASSVEGYTEAFFGQGTRLTVV.

The chain combines TRBV6-5 with TRBJ2-5, with 8 nucleotides matching TRBD2. The J segment lost 4 bases and the V segment lost 0 bases, leaving 7 bases of the junction unmatched. In germline, CDR1 is MNHEY, CDR2 SVGAGI. The CDR3 spans 16 residues. CDR3 region: CASSYSAPGGGETQYF. The CDR3 DNA is TGTGCCAGCAGTTACTCGGCCCCGGGGGGGGGAGAGACCCAGTACTTC.

This chain links TRBV11-3 with TRBJ1-1; weak D call: TRBD1 (5 bases). The germline V gene has CDR1 SGHNT and CDR2 YENEEA. This CDR3 spans 13 amino acids. V was shortened by 3 bases and J by 0 bases, with 5 bases between the two germline ends. CDR3 in DNA: TGTGCCAGCAGCTTGGGGCTGAACACTGAAGCTTTCTTT. Protein sequence: CASSLGLNTEAFF.

The rearrangement links TRBV11-2 to TRBJ1-2, with 8 bases aligning to TRBD1. Germline V gene sequence: CDR1 SGHAT, CDR2 FQNNGV. The V and J ends lost 7 bases and 7 bases, in that order; junction bases with no gene match: 5. This CDR3 is 12 amino acids long. CDR3 coding DNA: TGTGCCAGCACTCCACAGGGGGGTGGCTACACCTTC. It translates to CASTPQGGGYTF.

The chain links TRBV19 to TRBJ1-2, with D unclear. This CDR3 is built from 13 residues. CDR1 is LNHDA and CDR2 is SQIVND in the germline V gene (reference sequence). Trimming removed 2 bases at V and 4 bases at J, with 8 bases between. For the CDR3, the DNA is TGTGCCAGTAGTATATCGGGGATCTATGGCTACACCTTC. Protein sequence: CASSISGIYGYTF.

This clone was observed a few times. J is TRBJ1-1 and V is TRBV4-2, with D possibly matching TRBD1 (5 bases). With 5 bases removed from V and 1 base from J, the gap between germline ends came to 11 bases. CDR3 length: 14 amino acids. CDR1 and CDR2 from the germline V gene are LGHNA and YNFKEQ. CDR3 residues: CASSLFTGNTEAFF. In nucleotides, the CDR3 is TGTGCCAGCAGCTTGTTTACAGGGAACACTGAAGCTTTCTTT.

This sequence joins TRBV7-9 and TRBJ2-1; D is perhaps TRBD2 (5 bases). Trimming took off 8 bases at V and 10 bases at J, with 12 bases between the two ends. The CDR3 runs to 11 residues. Germline lookup yields CDR1 SEHNR and CDR2 FQNEAQ (reference sequence). This CDR3 is CASGSTGEQFF. DNA of the CDR3: TGTGCCAGCGGATCCACGGGGGAGCAGTTCTTC. The full variable domain, its missing parts supplied by reference TRBV7-9 and TRBJ2-1, is DTGVSQNPRHKITKRGQNVTFRCDPISEHNRLYWYRQTLGQGPEFLTYFQNEAQLEKSRLLSDRFSAERPKGSFSTLEIQRTEQGDSAMYLCASGSTGEQFFGPGTRLTVL.

The chain combines TRBV13 with TRBJ2-1; 9 bases are a match to TRBD1. Germline trimming cut 4 bases from V and 7 bases from J; bases unmatched to any gene: 8. The CDR3 totals 15 residues. The germline V gene encodes CDR1 PRHDT and CDR2 FYEKMQ (reference sequence). CDR3 in DNA: TGTGCCAGCAGCTCCACAGGGGGCTTTTTAAATGAGCAGTTCTTC. Translation: CASSSTGGFLNEQFF. Full variable domain (outside the CDR3, taken from reference TRBV13 and TRBJ2-1): AAGVIQSPRHLIKEKRETATLKCYPIPRHDTVYWYQQGPGQDPQFLISFYEKMQSDKGSIPDRFSAQQFSDYHSELNMSSLELGDSALYFCASSSTGGFLNEQFFGPGTRLTVL.